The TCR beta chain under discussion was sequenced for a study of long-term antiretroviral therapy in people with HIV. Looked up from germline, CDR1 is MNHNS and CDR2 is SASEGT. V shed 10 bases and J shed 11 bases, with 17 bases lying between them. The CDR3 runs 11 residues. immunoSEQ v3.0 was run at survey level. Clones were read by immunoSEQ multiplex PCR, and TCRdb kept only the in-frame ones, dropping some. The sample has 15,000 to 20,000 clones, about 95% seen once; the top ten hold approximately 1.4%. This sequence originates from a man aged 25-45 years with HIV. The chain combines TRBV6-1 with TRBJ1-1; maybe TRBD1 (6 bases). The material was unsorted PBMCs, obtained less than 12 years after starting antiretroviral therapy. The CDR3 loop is CANRKGGDAFF. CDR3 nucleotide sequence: TGTGCCAACCGAAAGGGGGGAGATGCTTTCTTT.